One sample yielded the 19 T cell receptor beta chains listed below, sequenced in a study of blood T cell repertoires in COVID-19. TCRdb's table, derived via immunoSEQ multiplex PCR, lists solely in-frame clones and lacks some. Found here are about 110,000 clones, just over 70% of them singletons; the top ten hold about 1.8%. Sequenced sample: peripheral blood. The receptor source for this set is a woman between 35 and 50 years old with acute or convalescent COVID-19.

This clone came up a few times. This sequence joins TRBV18 and TRBJ1-6; D is unclear. The CDR3 sequence is 13 residues long. Germline V lookup: CDR1 KGHSH, CDR2 LQKENI. V lost 3 bases and J 8 bases, leaving 8 bases between the germline ends. CDR3 residues: CASSPLVYSPLHF. For the CDR3, the DNA is TGTGCCAGCTCACCGCTAGTTTATTCACCCCTCCACTTT.

This clone was picked up one time. This chain connects TRBV5-1 to TRBJ2-7; possible D gene TRBD1, 5 bases. Germline V gene sequence: CDR1 SGHRS, CDR2 YFSETQ. The CDR3 has 14 residues. V was trimmed by 5 bases and J by 2 bases, leaving 14 bases between them. The CDR3, as DNA: TGCGCCAGCAGACCTATGGAAGGGGCCTACGAGCAGTACTTC. Translated, it gives CASRPMEGAYEQYF.

J is TRBJ1-2 and V is TRBV7-2; weak D call: TRBD1 (5 bases). From germline, CDR1 is SGHTA and CDR2 FQGNSA. V lost 5 bases and J lost 3, with 10 bases in between. The CDR3 has 13 amino acids. CDR3 loop: CASSLGLDYGYTF. The CDR3 DNA follows: TGTGCCAGCAGCCTGGGACTCGACTATGGCTACACCTTC.

A few counts support this clone. The J gene is TRBJ1-2, the V gene TRBV19; D gene unclear. V shed 5 bases and J shed 2 bases, with 9 bases lying between them. Germline V gene sequence: CDR1 LNHDA, CDR2 SQIVND (reference sequence). The CDR3 spans 13 residues. Written as DNA, the CDR3 is TGTGCCAGTAGTCGAGACTGGAACTATGGCTACACCTTC. This encodes CASSRDWNYGYTF.

This clone has just one count. The chain recombines TRBV3-1 (or the pseudogene TRBV3-2) with TRBJ1-2, with D hard to call. CDR1 is LGHDT, CDR2 YNNKEL, per germline (reference sequence). V shed 1 base and J shed 6 bases, with 15 bases lying between them. The CDR3 totals 15 residues. The CDR3 spells CASSQVSFRQDGYTF. In nucleotides, the CDR3 is TGTGCCAGCAGCCAAGTTTCCTTCCGGCAGGATGGCTACACCTTC.

The chain has TRBV7-6 and TRBJ2-1; 14 bases align to TRBD2. The germline V gene has CDR1 SGHVS and CDR2 FNYEAQ. V shed 5 bases and J 12 bases; nucleotides not matched to a gene: 6. This CDR3 is built from 14 residues. The CDR3 spells CASSGLAGGGGQFF. The CDR3, as DNA: TGTGCCAGCAGCGGACTAGCGGGGGGCGGTGGGCAGTTCTTC.

In this sample, this clone turned up a few times. This chain uses TRBV7-3 with TRBJ2-3, with D hard to call. This CDR3 has 13 residues. V lost 4 bases to trimming and J lost 2 bases, with 7 bases between them. From germline, CDR1 is SGHTA and CDR2 FQGTGA. The CDR3, as DNA: TGTGCCAGCAGCTCGAGTATCACAGATACGCAGTATTTT. It is translated as CASSSSITDTQYF.

V usage is TRBV24-1 and J usage is TRBJ2-5, with 7 bases identical to TRBD1. With V trimmed by 2 bases and J by 3 bases, 2 bases remained unmatched. The CDR3 has 14 amino acids. The germline CDR1 and CDR2 sequences are KGHDR and SFDVKD. CDR3 loop: CATSDSTGKETQYF. The CDR3 DNA sequence: TGTGCCACCAGTGATTCGACAGGGAAAGAGACCCAGTACTTC.

The chain uses TRBV19 and TRBJ1-1; 7 bases map to TRBD1. V was pared by 6 bases and J by 8 bases, with 6 bases of the junction left unmatched. Per the germline V gene, CDR1 is LNHDA and CDR2 is SQIVND (reference sequence). The CDR3 totals 12 residues. The CDR3 DNA follows: TGTGCCAGTAGACCTGCAGGGGGGGAAGCTTTCTTT. It encodes CASRPAGGEAFF.

CDR3 region: CASSFRTGQLAHTEAFF. In DNA form, the CDR3 reads TGTGCCAGCAGCTTTCGAACGGGACAGCTAGCTCACACTGAAGCTTTCTTT. The V gene is TRBV3-1 (or the pseudogene TRBV3-2), the J gene TRBJ1-1; 7 bases are a match to TRBD1. V lost 5 bases, J lost 3 bases, and 15 bases stayed unmatched. Germline V lookup: CDR1 LGHDT, CDR2 YNNKEL (reference sequence). The CDR3 runs to 17 residues.

This clone was picked up one time. The chain carries TRBV7-9 and TRBJ1-1; possibly TRBD1 for D (6 bases). This CDR3 is built from 12 residues. V was cut by 5 bases and J by 8 bases, with 12 bases left in between. The V gene's germline CDR1 is SEHNR and CDR2 FQNEAQ (reference sequence). The CDR3 loop reads CASSREGEEAFF. As DNA, the CDR3 is TGTGCCAGCAGCCGAGAGGGGGAAGAAGCTTTCTTT. The variable domain in full, with the rest retrieved from reference TRBV7-9 and TRBJ1-1, is DTGVSQNPRHKITKRGQNVTFRCDPISEHNRLYWYRQTLGQGPEFLTYFQNEAQLEKSRLLSDRFSAERPKGSFSTLEIQRTEQGDSAMYLCASSREGEEAFFGQGTRLTVV.

This chain uses TRBV2 with TRBJ2-5, with 7 bases matching TRBD1. The ends lost 7 bases at V and 5 bases at J; junction bases unmatched: 7. The CDR3 length is 13 residues. Per the germline V gene, CDR1 is SNHLY and CDR2 is FYNNEI. CDR3 sequence: CASTRTGVETQYF. The CDR3 nucleotides read TGTGCCAGCACCCGGACAGGCGTCGAGACCCAGTACTTC. The full variable domain, its missing parts supplied by reference TRBV2 and TRBJ2-5, is EPEVTQTPSHQVTQMGQEVILRCVPISNHLYFYWYRQILGQKVEFLVSFYNNEISEKSEIFDDQFSVERPDGSNFTLKIRSTKLEDSAMYFCASTRTGVETQYFGPGTRLLVL.

The table lists this clone with a few counts. The chain links TRBV19 to TRBJ2-1; TRBD1 matches at 7 bases. The CDR3 is 15 amino acids. With V trimmed by 6 bases and J by 2 bases, 7 bases remained unmatched. From germline, CDR1 is LNHDA and CDR2 SQIVND (reference sequence). The CDR3 spells CASSKVGGAYNEQFF. The DNA of the CDR3 is TGTGCCAGTAGCAAGGTAGGGGGCGCCTACAATGAGCAGTTCTTC.

This chain uses TRBV28 with TRBJ2-1, with 10 positions matching TRBD1. CDR3 size: 15 residues. Germline values: CDR1 MDHEN, CDR2 SYDVKM. After removal of 4 bases from V and 10 bases from J, the junction contained 10 bases not matched to a gene. CDR3 nucleotides: TGTGCCAGCAGTTCTCGACAGGGGGCGGAGAAGGAGCAGTTCTTC. As protein: CASSSRQGAEKEQFF.

This clone occurred a few times. The rearrangement joins TRBV3-1 (or the pseudogene TRBV3-2) to TRBJ2-7; maybe TRBD1 (6 bases). CDR3 length: 15 residues. Germline V gene sequence: CDR1 LGHDT, CDR2 YNNKEL (reference sequence). Trimming removed 2 bases at V and 6 bases at J, with 17 bases between. This CDR3 reads CASSQSRQGRGEQYF. For the CDR3, the DNA is TGTGCCAGCAGCCAATCCAGGCAGGGGCGCGGCGAGCAGTACTTC.

The chain combines TRBV30 with TRBJ2-6; D perhaps matches TRBD2 (5 bases). Germline CDR1 is GTSNPN and CDR2 is SVGIG (reference sequence). Between the trimmed V and J ends, which lost 5 bases and 0 bases, there was a span of 20 bases. This CDR3 spans 18 amino acids. In DNA, the CDR3 is TGTGCCTGGGGACGAGGGCTGTCTCTCCTCTCTGGGGCCAACGTCCTGACTTTC. This sequence encodes CAWGRGLSLLSGANVLTF.

The rearrangement joins TRBV12-3 or TRBV12-4 to TRBJ2-3; a weak D match, TRBD1 (5 bases). The CDR3 extends over 13 amino acids. V was shortened by 5 bases and J by 2 bases, with 8 bases between the two germline ends. The CDR3 loop is CASSMTDTDTQYF. CDR3 bases: TGTGCCAGCAGTATGACAGACACAGATACGCAGTATTTT.

This clone was counted a single time. The rearrangement uses TRBV3-1 (or the pseudogene TRBV3-2) and TRBJ2-2; maybe TRBD2 (7 bases). Germline loops: CDR1 LGHDT, CDR2 YNNKEL (reference sequence). V was trimmed by 2 bases and J by 3 bases, leaving 13 bases between them. The CDR3 contains 16 residues. This CDR3 is CASSQSWGGHTGELFF. DNA for the CDR3: TGTGCCAGCAGCCAAAGTTGGGGGGGGCACACCGGGGAGCTGTTTTTT.

This sequence joins TRBV4-1 and TRBJ2-7; a weak D match, TRBD2 (6 bases). CDR1 is MGHRA and CDR2 is YSYEKL in the germline V gene. The CDR3 runs 17 residues. The V end lost 0 bases, the J end lost 4 bases, and 19 bases lay between the germline ends. The CDR3 protein is CASSQDLVGGAWYEQYF. Here the CDR3 DNA reads TGCGCCAGCAGCCAAGATTTGGTCGGCGGGGCGTGGTACGAGCAGTACTTC.